The 30 T cell receptor beta chains listed next were all sequenced from one sample in a study of T cells after yellow fever vaccination. TCRdb used MiXCR to reprocess the 5' RACE reads, holding one entry per CDR3 protein. Altogether 550,000 to 750,000 distinct CDR3 sequences are present, roughly 13% being singletons, with the ten largest covering about an eighth. The sequencing here drew on PBMCs, taken on the day of the yellow fever booster vaccination. The receptors stem from a man aged 25 to 40 who received the YFV17D yellow fever vaccine.

This clonotype was found a few times. The V and J genes are TRBV5-1 and TRBJ2-5; 11 nucleotides line up with TRBD2. Looked up from germline, CDR1 is SGHRS and CDR2 is YFSETQ. V shed 4 bases, J shed 4 bases, and the junction held 3 bases outside the gene matches. This CDR3 comprises 14 residues. The CDR3 spells CASSRLAGGETQYF. CDR3 nucleotides: TGCGCCAGCAGCCGCCTAGCGGGAGGAGAGACCCAGTACTTC. Variable domain in full (rest from reference TRBV5-1 and TRBJ2-5): KAGVTQTPRYLIKTRGQQVTLSCSPISGHRSVSWYQQTPGQGLQFLFEYFSETQRNKGNFPGRFSGRQFSNSRSEMNVSTLELGDSALYLCASSRLAGGETQYFGPGTRLLVL.

This sequence joins TRBV25-1 and TRBJ1-2; 8 nucleotides agree with TRBD1. V lost 4 bases to trimming and J lost 9 bases; unmatched junction nucleotides: 1. The CDR3 spans 11 residues. Germline V gene sequence: CDR1 MGHDK, CDR2 SYGVNS. In nucleotides, the CDR3 is TGTGCCAGCAGTGGGACAGGGAGCTACACCTTC. Translating gives CASSGTGSYTF.

A few counts support this clonotype. This rearrangement joins TRBV6-6 to TRBJ1-5; D perhaps matches TRBD1 (5 bases). The CDR3 loop spans 13 amino acids. V lost 2 bases and J lost 9, with 11 bases in between. CDR1 and CDR2 (germline): MNHNY, SVGAGI (reference sequence). This chain's CDR3 is CASSYTQEGPQHF. In DNA, the CDR3 is TGTGCCAGCAGTTACACACAGGAGGGGCCCCAGCATTTT.

The table lists this clonotype with a few counts. The chain carries TRBV20-1 and TRBJ1-5; TRBD1 might be the D (6 bases). The CDR3 length is 13 residues. V shed 7 bases and J shed 5 bases, with 15 bases lying between them. The germline V gene has CDR1 DFQATT and CDR2 SNEGSKA (reference sequence). The CDR3 here is CSVWMAGDQPQHF. DNA of the CDR3: TGCAGTGTCTGGATGGCAGGGGATCAGCCCCAGCATTTT.

This clonotype has just a few counts. V and J are TRBV28 and TRBJ1-1; D gene ambiguous. The CDR3 extends over 17 amino acids. V lost 7 bases, J lost 0 bases, and 21 bases lay in between. In germline, CDR1 is MDHEN, CDR2 SYDVKM. The CDR3 region has the DNA TGTGCCAGCACCCTACCCGGGCAGGCCAACTTGAACACTGAAGCTTTCTTT. It is translated as CASTLPGQANLNTEAFF.

This chain uses TRBV7-2 with TRBJ2-5; D might be TRBD1 (6 bases). CDR1 is SGHTA, CDR2 FQGNSA, per germline. V gave up 5 bases and J gave up 5 bases, with 12 bases separating them. This CDR3 region has 13 residues. CDR3 sequence: CASSVQGLETQYF. CDR3 nucleotide sequence: TGTGCCAGCAGCGTTCAGGGGCTGGAGACCCAGTACTTC.

The gene calls are TRBV2 and TRBJ2-2; 7 bases agree with TRBD1. After removal of 5 bases from V and 6 bases from J, the junction contained 6 bases not matched to a gene. The germline gives CDR1 SNHLY, CDR2 FYNNEI. This CDR3 has 14 amino acids. In nucleotides, the CDR3 is TGTGCCAGCAGTCCTCGGACAGGCCCCGGGGAGCTGTTTTTT. Its protein product is CASSPRTGPGELFF. Full variable domain (remainder filled in from reference TRBV2 and TRBJ2-2): EPEVTQTPSHQVTQMGQEVILRCVPISNHLYFYWYRQILGQKVEFLVSFYNNEISEKSEIFDDQFSVERPDGSNFTLKIRSTKLEDSAMYFCASSPRTGPGELFFGEGSRLTVL.

The chain has TRBV11-1 and TRBJ2-7; 10 bases agree with TRBD1. Per the germline V gene, CDR1 is SGHAT and CDR2 is FQDESV (reference sequence). CDR3 length: 18 residues. V was pared by 1 base and J by 2 bases, with 11 bases of the junction left unmatched. Written as DNA, the CDR3 is TGTGCCAGCAGCTTAGTTGGTTTAATTGACAGGGGGCCCTACGAGCAGTACTTC. This sequence encodes CASSLVGLIDRGPYEQYF.

In this sample, this clonotype turned up a few times. The CDR3 protein is CASSLRPAVIAQFQETQYF. As DNA, the CDR3 is TGTGCCAGCAGCTTAAGACCTGCGGTAATAGCCCAGTTCCAAGAGACCCAGTACTTC. The genes are TRBV7-3 and TRBJ2-5; D not certain. The V gene's germline CDR1 is SGHTA and CDR2 FQGTGA. V lost 1 base and J 1 base, leaving 22 bases between the germline ends. This CDR3 contains 19 residues.

This clonotype was counted between two and nine times. The rearrangement links TRBV20-1 to TRBJ2-3; TRBD2 matches 9 bases. V was clipped by 3 bases and J by 5 bases; unmatched bases: 6. Germline loops: CDR1 DFQATT, CDR2 SNEGSKA (reference sequence). This CDR3 has 14 residues. The CDR3 DNA sequence: TGCAGTGCTAGGGTTAGCGGGAGAGTAGATACGCAGTATTTT. Protein product: CSARVSGRVDTQYF.

This clonotype was counted at least ten times. The rearrangement joins TRBV5-1 to TRBJ2-2; TRBD1 agrees at 10 bases. The J segment lost 3 bases and the V segment lost 2 bases, leaving 1 base of the junction unmatched. The length of the CDR3 is 15 residues. Germline CDR1 and CDR2: SGHRS and YFSETQ. DNA for the CDR3: TGCGCCAGCAGCTTTGGACAGGGGGACACCGGGGAGCTGTTTTTT. Translated, it gives CASSFGQGDTGELFF.

V gene TRBV7-2 combines with J gene TRBJ2-1; D is perhaps TRBD2 (6 bases). Germline loops: CDR1 SGHTA, CDR2 FQGNSA. The germline V and J ends were trimmed by 7 bases and 0 bases, with 10 bases remaining between them. The CDR3 loop spans 14 amino acids. This chain's CDR3 is CASKWTNSYNEQFF. The CDR3, as DNA: TGTGCCAGCAAATGGACTAACTCCTACAATGAGCAGTTCTTC.

The chain uses TRBV5-5 and TRBJ2-3, with D perhaps TRBD2 (5 bases). Trimming stripped 1 base from V and 3 bases from J, with 12 bases between. The CDR3 is 15 residues long. The V gene's germline CDR1 is SGHKS and CDR2 YYEKEE (reference sequence). The CDR3 loop is CASSLSATTTDTQYF. In DNA form, the CDR3 reads TGTGCCAGCAGCTTGTCCGCGACTACTACAGATACGCAGTATTTT.

The chain joins TRBV5-1 to TRBJ2-1; tentative D call: TRBD1 (5 bases). V dropped 3 bases and J dropped 4 bases, with 17 bases sitting between them. CDR1 is SGHRS, CDR2 YFSETQ, per germline. This CDR3 contains 16 residues. The CDR3 here is CASSYQGIRPYNEQFF. DNA of the CDR3: TGCGCCAGCAGCTACCAGGGTATCCGGCCATACAATGAGCAGTTCTTC.

This clonotype was detected only a few times. V gene TRBV7-3 combines with J gene TRBJ2-1, with D possibly TRBD2 on 6 matching bases. Germline CDR1 is SGHTA and CDR2 is FQGTGA. This CDR3 has 16 amino acids. V lost 5 bases to trimming and J lost 0 bases, with 14 bases between them. The chain's CDR3 is CASSMIGGASYNEQFF. The DNA of the CDR3 is TGTGCCAGCAGCATGATCGGAGGGGCCTCCTACAATGAGCAGTTCTTC.

This clonotype showed up just a few times. The rearrangement uses TRBV6-2 or TRBV6-3 and TRBJ2-2, with D unresolved. Trimming took off 1 base at V and 5 bases at J, with 11 bases between the two ends. CDR3 length equals 15 residues. CDR1 is MNHEY, CDR2 SVGEGT, per germline. The CDR3 region has the DNA TGTGCCAGCAGTTACTTCCGTGGCCCAACCGGGGAGCTGTTTTTT. It translates to CASSYFRGPTGELFF.

This clonotype was seen more than once but under ten times. The CDR3 loop reads CSVVGHRNTEAFF. CDR3 DNA: TGCAGCGTTGTTGGTCACCGGAACACTGAAGCTTTCTTT. The chain links TRBV29-1 to TRBJ1-1; D is undetermined. CDR1 SQVTM and CDR2 ANQGSEA come from the germline V gene. Trimming removed 4 bases at V and 1 base at J, with 10 bases between. CDR3 length equals 13 residues.

This clonotype was counted a few times. The rearrangement uses TRBV7-2 and TRBJ1-2; D gene ambiguous. The ends were cut back, 5 bases at V and 3 bases at J, with 10 bases in the middle. The V gene's germline CDR1 is SGHTA and CDR2 FQGNSA. The CDR3 is 13 amino acids. The CDR3 DNA follows: TGTGCCAGCAGCCTGCAGGCAGACTATGGCTACACCTTC. Protein sequence: CASSLQADYGYTF. The full variable domain, in which reference TRBV7-2 and TRBJ1-2 provide the parts outside the CDR3, is GAGVSQSPSNKVTEKGKDVELRCDPISGHTALYWYRQSLGQGLEFLIYFQGNSAPDKSGLPSDRFSAERTGGSVSTLTIQRTQQEDSAVYLCASSLQADYGYTFGSGTRLTVV.

This chain uses TRBV7-9 with TRBJ2-1, with D unclear. V was shortened by 3 bases and J by 8 bases, with 8 bases between the two germline ends. This CDR3 spans 12 amino acids. Germline loops: CDR1 SEHNR, CDR2 FQNEAQ (reference sequence). The CDR3 sequence is CASSLGFYEQFF. The CDR3 coding sequence is TGTGCCAGCAGCTTGGGATTTTATGAGCAGTTCTTC.

The chain couples TRBV30 to TRBJ2-1; the match to TRBD1 covers 8 bases. V trimming: 5 bases; J trimming: 10 bases; junction bases outside the gene matches: 10. Germline V gives CDR1 GTSNPN, CDR2 SVGIG (reference sequence). The length of the CDR3 is 13 residues. This chain's CDR3 is CAWGAQGAWEQFF. The CDR3 region has the DNA TGTGCCTGGGGGGCCCAGGGGGCTTGGGAGCAGTTCTTC.

The chain combines TRBV12-3 or TRBV12-4 with TRBJ1-4, with D unclear. V was pared by 3 bases and J by 8 bases, with 13 bases between. This CDR3 spans 14 amino acids. The CDR3 sequence: CASSFSGPKEKLFF. The DNA for the CDR3 is TGTGCCAGCAGTTTTTCCGGTCCGAAAGAAAAACTGTTTTTT.

V is TRBV9 and J is TRBJ2-3, with 13 bases matching TRBD2. With 3 bases clipped from V and 7 bases from J, the junction kept 2 bases outside the gene matches. This CDR3 is built from 14 residues. From germline, CDR1 is SGDLS and CDR2 YYNGEE. The chain's CDR3 is CASSEGLAGNTQYF. The CDR3 nucleotides are TGTGCCAGCAGCGAGGGACTAGCGGGGAATACGCAGTATTTT.

This clonotype appeared a few times. The chain couples TRBV12-3 or TRBV12-4 to TRBJ2-5; D might be TRBD2 (6 bases). This CDR3 is 16 amino acids long. Trimming left V 6 bases short and J 1 base short, with 18 bases between. The CDR3 region is CASRSTGATGQETQYF. DNA of the CDR3: TGTGCCAGCAGAAGTACGGGAGCTACCGGCCAAGAGACCCAGTACTTC.

The chain has TRBV7-2 and TRBJ2-5; 9 bases align to TRBD2. Germline-derived CDR1 and CDR2 are SGHTA and FQGNSA. The CDR3 sequence is 15 residues long. Trimming cost V 4 bases and J 2 bases; bases outside gene matches: 5. The CDR3 nucleotides read TGTGCCAGCAGCTATGGACTAGCGATACAAGAGACCCAGTACTTC. Encoded protein: CASSYGLAIQETQYF.

This clonotype came up once. The V call is TRBV20-1, the J call TRBJ2-7; no definite D call. V lost 6 bases and J 4 bases, leaving 7 bases between the germline ends. Germline lookup yields CDR1 DFQATT and CDR2 SNEGSKA (reference sequence). The CDR3 has 10 amino acids. The chain's CDR3 is CSALVYEQYF. CDR3 bases: TGCAGTGCCTTGGTTTACGAGCAGTACTTC.

The V gene is TRBV20-1, the J gene TRBJ2-2; 8 positions agree with TRBD2. This CDR3 has 14 residues. Germline V gene sequence: CDR1 DFQATT, CDR2 SNEGSKA (reference sequence). V lost 4 bases, J lost 4 bases, and 5 bases stayed unmatched. The CDR3 DNA sequence: TGCAGTGCTAACCGGGGGGGACCCACCGGGGAGCTGTTTTTT. Its protein is CSANRGGPTGELFF.

The gene calls are TRBV25-1 and TRBJ2-5; TRBD1 might be the D (6 bases). V was pared by 6 bases and J by 3 bases, with 14 bases between. The CDR3 is 14 residues long. Germline V gene lookup returns CDR1 MGHDK and CDR2 SYGVNS. The CDR3 nucleotides are TGTGCCAGCAGACCTACAGGGAAAAAAGAGACCCAGTACTTC. It yields the protein CASRPTGKKETQYF.

This clonotype came up a few times. The chain uses TRBV12-3 or TRBV12-4 and TRBJ2-1, with TRBD1 matching 7 bases. This CDR3 comprises 13 residues. The trim removed 6 bases at V and 5 bases at J, leaving 4 bases unmatched. CDR3 in amino acids: CASRPTGDNEQFF. The CDR3 bases are TGTGCCAGCAGACCTACAGGGGACAATGAGCAGTTCTTC.

This clonotype appeared a few times. J is TRBJ1-6 and V is TRBV10-2, with D uncertain. CDR1 is WSHSY and CDR2 is SAAADI in the germline V gene. CDR3 length equals 14 residues. The germline V and J ends were trimmed by 3 bases and 6 bases, with 9 bases remaining between them. This chain's CDR3 is CASSESIFNSPLHF. DNA of the CDR3: TGCGCCAGCAGTGAAAGTATTTTTAATTCACCCCTCCACTTT.

The rearrangement uses TRBV18 and TRBJ1-4; D unclear. Trimming shortened V by 3 bases and J by 3 bases, and 14 bases separated the two germline ends. The germline gives CDR1 KGHSH, CDR2 LQKENI. The length of the CDR3 is 16 residues. CDR3 in amino acids: CASSPRAPESNEKLFF. As DNA, the CDR3 is TGTGCCAGCTCACCGCGCGCACCGGAATCTAATGAAAAACTGTTTTTT.